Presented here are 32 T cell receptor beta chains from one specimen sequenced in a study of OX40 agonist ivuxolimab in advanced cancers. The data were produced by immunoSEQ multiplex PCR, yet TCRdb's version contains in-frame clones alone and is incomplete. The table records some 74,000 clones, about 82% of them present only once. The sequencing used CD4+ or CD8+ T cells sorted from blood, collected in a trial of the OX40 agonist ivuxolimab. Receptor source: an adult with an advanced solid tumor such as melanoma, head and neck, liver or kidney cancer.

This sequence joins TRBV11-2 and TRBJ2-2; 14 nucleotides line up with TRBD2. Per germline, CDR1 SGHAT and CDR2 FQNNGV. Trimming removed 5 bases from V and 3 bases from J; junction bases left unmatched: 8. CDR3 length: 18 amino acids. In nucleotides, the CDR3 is TGTGCCAGCAGCCGGGGACTAGCGGGAGTTCAGTACACCGGGGAGCTGTTTTTT. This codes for CASSRGLAGVQYTGELFF.

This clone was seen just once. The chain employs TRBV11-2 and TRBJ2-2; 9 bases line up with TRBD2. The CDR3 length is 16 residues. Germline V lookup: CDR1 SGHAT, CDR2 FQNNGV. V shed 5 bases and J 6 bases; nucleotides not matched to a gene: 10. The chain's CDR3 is CASSPLSGSSAGELFF. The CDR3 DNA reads TGTGCCAGCAGCCCCCTTAGCGGGAGTTCCGCCGGGGAGCTGTTTTTT.

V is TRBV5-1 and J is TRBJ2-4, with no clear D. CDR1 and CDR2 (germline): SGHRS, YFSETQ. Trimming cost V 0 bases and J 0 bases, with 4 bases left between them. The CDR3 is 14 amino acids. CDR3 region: CASSLDLAKNIQYF. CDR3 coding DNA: TGCGCCAGCAGCTTGGACCTAGCCAAAAACATTCAGTACTTC.

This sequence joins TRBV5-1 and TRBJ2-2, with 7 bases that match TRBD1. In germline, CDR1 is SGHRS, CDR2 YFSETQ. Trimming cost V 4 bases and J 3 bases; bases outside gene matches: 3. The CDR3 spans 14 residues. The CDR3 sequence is CASSQGQYTGELFF. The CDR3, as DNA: TGCGCCAGCAGCCAGGGACAGTACACCGGGGAGCTGTTTTTT.

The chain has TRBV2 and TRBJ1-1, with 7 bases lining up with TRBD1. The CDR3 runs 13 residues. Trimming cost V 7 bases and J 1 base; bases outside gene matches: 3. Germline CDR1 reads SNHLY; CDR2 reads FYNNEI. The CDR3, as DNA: TGTGCCAGCACCCGGGACAGGAACACTGAAGCTTTCTTT. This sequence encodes CASTRDRNTEAFF.

The CDR3 protein is CASSLPSGDDGYTF. Here the CDR3 DNA reads TGTGCCAGCAGTTTACCTTCAGGGGATGATGGCTACACCTTC. The V and J genes are TRBV6-6 and TRBJ1-2; perhaps TRBD1 as D (6 bases). This CDR3 region has 14 residues. The germline V and J ends were trimmed by 4 bases and 6 bases, with 15 bases remaining between them. Germline V gene sequence: CDR1 MNHNY, CDR2 SVGAGI (reference sequence).

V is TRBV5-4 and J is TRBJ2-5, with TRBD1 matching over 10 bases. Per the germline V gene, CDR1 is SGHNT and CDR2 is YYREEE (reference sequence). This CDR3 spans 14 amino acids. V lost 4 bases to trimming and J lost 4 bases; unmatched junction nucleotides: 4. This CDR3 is CASSRQGATETQYF. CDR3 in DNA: TGTGCCAGCAGCCGACAGGGGGCAACAGAGACCCAGTACTTC.

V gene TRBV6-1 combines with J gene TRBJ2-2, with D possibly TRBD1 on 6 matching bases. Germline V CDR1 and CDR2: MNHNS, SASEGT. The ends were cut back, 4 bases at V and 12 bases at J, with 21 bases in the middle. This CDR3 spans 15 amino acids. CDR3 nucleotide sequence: TGTGCCAGCAGTGTAAGGGCAGGGGCCCTCAAGAAGCTGTTTTTT. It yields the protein CASSVRAGALKKLFF.

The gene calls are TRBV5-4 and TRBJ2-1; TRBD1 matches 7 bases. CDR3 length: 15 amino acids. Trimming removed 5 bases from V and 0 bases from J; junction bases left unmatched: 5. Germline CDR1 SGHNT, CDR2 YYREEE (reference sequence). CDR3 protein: CASRSGGSSYNEQFF. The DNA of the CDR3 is TGTGCCAGCAGATCAGGGGGTAGCTCCTACAATGAGCAGTTCTTC.

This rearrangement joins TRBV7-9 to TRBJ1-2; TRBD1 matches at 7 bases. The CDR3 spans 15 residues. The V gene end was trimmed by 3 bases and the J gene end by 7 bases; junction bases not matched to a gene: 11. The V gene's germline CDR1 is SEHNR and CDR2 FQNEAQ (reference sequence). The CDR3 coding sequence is TGTGCCAGCAGCTTGAGGGACAGTGGAGCCGGTGGCTACACCTTC. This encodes CASSLRDSGAGGYTF. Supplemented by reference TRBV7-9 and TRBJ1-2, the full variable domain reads DTGVSQNPRHKITKRGQNVTFRCDPISEHNRLYWYRQTLGQGPEFLTYFQNEAQLEKSRLLSDRFSAERPKGSFSTLEIQRTEQGDSAMYLCASSLRDSGAGGYTFGSGTRLTVV.

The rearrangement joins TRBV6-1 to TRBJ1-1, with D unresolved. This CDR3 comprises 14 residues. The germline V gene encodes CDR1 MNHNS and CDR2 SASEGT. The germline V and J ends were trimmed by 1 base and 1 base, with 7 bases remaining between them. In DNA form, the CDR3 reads TGTGCCAGCAGTGAAGGAGCCTGGAACACTGAAGCTTTCTTT. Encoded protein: CASSEGAWNTEAFF.

The CDR3, as DNA: TGTGCCAGCAGCTTAACAGGGACCTATGGCTACACCTTC. Translating it yields CASSLTGTYGYTF. The V call is TRBV11-3, the J call TRBJ1-2, with D tentatively TRBD1 (6 bases). Germline loops: CDR1 SGHNT, CDR2 YENEEA. The CDR3 has 13 amino acids. V lost 2 bases to trimming and J lost 4 bases, with 8 bases between them.

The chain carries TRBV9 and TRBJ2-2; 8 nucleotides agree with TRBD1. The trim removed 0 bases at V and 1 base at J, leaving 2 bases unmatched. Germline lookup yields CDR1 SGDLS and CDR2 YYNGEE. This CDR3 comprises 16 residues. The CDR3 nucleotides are TGTGCCAGCAGCGTAGGGACAGGGCGGAACACCGGGGAGCTGTTTTTT. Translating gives CASSVGTGRNTGELFF.

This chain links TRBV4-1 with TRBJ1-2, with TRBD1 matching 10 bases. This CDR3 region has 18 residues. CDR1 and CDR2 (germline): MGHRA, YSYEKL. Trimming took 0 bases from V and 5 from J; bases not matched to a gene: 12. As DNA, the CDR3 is TGCGCCAGCAGCCAAGATCGTCTCGGGACAGGGGAGAGATATGGCTACACCTTC. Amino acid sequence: CASSQDRLGTGERYGYTF.

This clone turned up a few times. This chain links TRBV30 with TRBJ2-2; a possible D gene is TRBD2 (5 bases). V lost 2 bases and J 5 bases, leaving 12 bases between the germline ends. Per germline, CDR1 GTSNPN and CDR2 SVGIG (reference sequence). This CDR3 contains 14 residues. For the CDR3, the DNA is TGTGCCTGGAGTCGCCTAGGCGGGACCGGGGAGCTGTTTTTT. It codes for CAWSRLGGTGELFF.

The CDR3 is CASSTGQGQGYGYTF. CDR3 sequence (DNA): TGTGCCAGCTCAACCGGGCAGGGGCAGGGCTATGGCTACACCTTC. The V gene is TRBV18, the J gene TRBJ1-2; D is perhaps TRBD1 (6 bases). V lost 5 bases, J lost 4 bases, and 17 bases lay in between. The germline CDR1 and CDR2 sequences are KGHSH and LQKENI. The CDR3 runs 15 residues.

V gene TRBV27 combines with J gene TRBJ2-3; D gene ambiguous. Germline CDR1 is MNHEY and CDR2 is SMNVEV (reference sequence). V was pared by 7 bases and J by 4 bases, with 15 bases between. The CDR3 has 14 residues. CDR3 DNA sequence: TGTGCCAGCACCCTAACCAACACAGCAGATACGCAGTATTTT. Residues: CASTLTNTADTQYF.

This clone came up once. Written as DNA, the CDR3 is TGTGCCAGCTCACCGGACAGTTTGGGAAATTCACCCCTCCACTTT. Translating gives CASSPDSLGNSPLHF. The chain couples TRBV18 to TRBJ1-6; perhaps TRBD1 as D (6 bases). Germline V lookup: CDR1 KGHSH, CDR2 LQKENI. The V end lost 3 bases, the J end lost 7 bases, and 13 bases lay between the germline ends. The length of the CDR3 is 15 residues.

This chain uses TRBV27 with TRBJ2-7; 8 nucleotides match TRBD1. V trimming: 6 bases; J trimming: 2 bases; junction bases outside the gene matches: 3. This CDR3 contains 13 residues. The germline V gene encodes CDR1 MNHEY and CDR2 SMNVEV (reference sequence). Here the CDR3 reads CASRPRGPYEQYF. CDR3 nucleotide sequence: TGTGCCAGCAGGCCCAGGGGGCCCTACGAGCAGTACTTC.

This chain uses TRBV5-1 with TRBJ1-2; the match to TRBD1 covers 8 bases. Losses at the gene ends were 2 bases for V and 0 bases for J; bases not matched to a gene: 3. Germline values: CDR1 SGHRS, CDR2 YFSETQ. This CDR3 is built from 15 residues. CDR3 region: CASSFGQGANYGYTF. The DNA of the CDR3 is TGCGCCAGCAGCTTCGGACAGGGAGCTAACTATGGCTACACCTTC.

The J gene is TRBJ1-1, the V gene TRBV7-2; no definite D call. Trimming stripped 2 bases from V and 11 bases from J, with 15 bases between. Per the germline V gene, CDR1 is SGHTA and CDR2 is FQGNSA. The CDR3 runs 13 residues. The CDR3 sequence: CASSLRPRVEAFF. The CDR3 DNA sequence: TGTGCCAGCAGCTTAAGGCCCAGAGTCGAGGCTTTCTTT.

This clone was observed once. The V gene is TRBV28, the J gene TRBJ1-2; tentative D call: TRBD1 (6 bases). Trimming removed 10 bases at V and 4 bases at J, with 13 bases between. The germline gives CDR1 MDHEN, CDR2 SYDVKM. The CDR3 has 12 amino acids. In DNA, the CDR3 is TGTGCCACCTCGCGGGACACCTATGGCTACACCTTC. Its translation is CATSRDTYGYTF.

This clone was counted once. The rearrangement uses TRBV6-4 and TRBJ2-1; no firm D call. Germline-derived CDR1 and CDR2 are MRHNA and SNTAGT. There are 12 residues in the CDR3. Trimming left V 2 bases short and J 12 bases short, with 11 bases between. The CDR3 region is CASSDGVARQFF. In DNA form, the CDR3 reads TGTGCCAGCAGTGACGGGGTGGCCAGGCAGTTCTTC.

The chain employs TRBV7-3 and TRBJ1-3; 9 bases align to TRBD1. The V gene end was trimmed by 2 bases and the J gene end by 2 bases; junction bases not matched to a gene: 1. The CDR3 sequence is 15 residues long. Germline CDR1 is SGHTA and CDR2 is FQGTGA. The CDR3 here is CASSLDRGAGNTIYF. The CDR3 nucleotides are TGTGCCAGCAGCTTAGACAGGGGGGCTGGAAACACCATATATTTT.

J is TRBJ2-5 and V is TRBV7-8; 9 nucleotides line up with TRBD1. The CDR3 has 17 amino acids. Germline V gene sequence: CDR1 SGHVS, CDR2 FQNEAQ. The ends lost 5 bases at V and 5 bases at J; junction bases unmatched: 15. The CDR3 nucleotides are TGTGCCAGCAGCGGAACAACACAGGGGGCGACCTGGGAGACCCAGTACTTC. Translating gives CASSGTTQGATWETQYF.

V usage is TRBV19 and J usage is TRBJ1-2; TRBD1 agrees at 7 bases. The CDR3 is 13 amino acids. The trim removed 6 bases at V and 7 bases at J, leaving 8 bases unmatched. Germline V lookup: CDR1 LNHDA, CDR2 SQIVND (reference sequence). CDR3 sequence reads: CASRISDRAGYTF. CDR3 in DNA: TGTGCCAGTAGGATTTCTGACAGGGCTGGCTACACCTTC.

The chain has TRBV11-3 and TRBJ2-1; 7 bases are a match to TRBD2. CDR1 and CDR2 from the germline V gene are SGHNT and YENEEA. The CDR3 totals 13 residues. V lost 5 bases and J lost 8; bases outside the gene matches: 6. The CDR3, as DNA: TGTGCCAGCAGCCCGTCTGCGGGGGATGAGCAGTTCTTC. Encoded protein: CASSPSAGDEQFF.

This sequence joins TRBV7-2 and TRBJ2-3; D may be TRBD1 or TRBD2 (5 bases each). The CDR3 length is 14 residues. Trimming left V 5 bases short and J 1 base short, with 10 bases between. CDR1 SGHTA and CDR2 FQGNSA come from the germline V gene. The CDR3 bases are TGTGCCAGCAGCCGGGACCGGGGCACAGATACGCAGTATTTT. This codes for CASSRDRGTDTQYF.

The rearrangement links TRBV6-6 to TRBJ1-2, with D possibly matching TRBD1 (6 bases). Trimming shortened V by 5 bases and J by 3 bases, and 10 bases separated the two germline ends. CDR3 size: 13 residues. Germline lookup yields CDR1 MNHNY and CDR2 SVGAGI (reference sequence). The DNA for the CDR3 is TGTGCCAGCAGTACCGGACAGTACTATGGCTACACCTTC. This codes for CASSTGQYYGYTF.

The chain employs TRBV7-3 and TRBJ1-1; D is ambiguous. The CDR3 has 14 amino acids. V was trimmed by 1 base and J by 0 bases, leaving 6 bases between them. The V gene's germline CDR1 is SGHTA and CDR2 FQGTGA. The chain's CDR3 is CASSLIDMNTEAFF. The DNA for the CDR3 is TGTGCCAGCAGCTTAATTGACATGAACACTGAAGCTTTCTTT.

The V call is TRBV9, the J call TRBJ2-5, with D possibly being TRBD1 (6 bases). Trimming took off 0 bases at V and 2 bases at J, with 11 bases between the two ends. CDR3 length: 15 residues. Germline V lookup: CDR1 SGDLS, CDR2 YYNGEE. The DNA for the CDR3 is TGTGCCAGCAGCGTAGCAGGACAGCCTCAAGAGACCCAGTACTTC. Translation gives CASSVAGQPQETQYF.

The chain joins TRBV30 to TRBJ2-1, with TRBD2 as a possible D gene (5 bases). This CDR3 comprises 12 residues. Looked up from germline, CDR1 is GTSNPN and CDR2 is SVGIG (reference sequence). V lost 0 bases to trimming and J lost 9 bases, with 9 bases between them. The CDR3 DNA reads TGTGCCTGGAGTGTAAGAGGGAGTGAGCAGTTCTTC. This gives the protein CAWSVRGSEQFF.